The 21 T cell receptor beta chains listed next were all sequenced from one sample in a study of vaccination and CD4 T cells after COVID-19. The Oncomine TCR Beta short-read assay was applied to DNA of cultured CD4+ T cells. TCRdb re-called the PCR reads through MiXCR, storing one row per CDR3 protein. Of approximately 21,000 distinct CDR3 sequences listed, around 46% are singletons. Sample time point: late sampling 161 to 241 days after vaccination in a few convalescent patients. As to treatment: approximately 9-day PBMC culture with coronavirus spike peptide pools or control peptides (ViraFEST assay). These TCRs are of unknown antigen specificity. The sample in question was CD4+ T cells from blood, cultured in vitro, obtained about 7 months after SARS-CoV-2 vaccination. Receptors were obtained from a human donor who had recovered from COVID-19.

CDR3 region: CASSFRRATDNEQFF. DNA of the CDR3: TGTGCCAGCAGCTTTAGGCGCGCAACGGACAATGAGCAGTTCTTC. The J gene is TRBJ2-1, the V gene TRBV7-9; D is unresolved. Deletions cut 3 bases from V and 5 bases from J, with 14 bases between. The CDR3 loop spans 15 amino acids. Germline V gives CDR1 SEHNR, CDR2 FQNEAQ (reference sequence).

This clonotype was detected a few times. The chain recombines TRBV6-1 with TRBJ2-5, with 9 bases identical to TRBD2. Trimming took 2 bases from V and 5 from J; bases not matched to a gene: 9. This CDR3 contains 16 residues. The germline V gene encodes CDR1 MNHNS and CDR2 SASEGT. CDR3 nucleotides: TGTGCCAGCAGTGAAAGGGTAGGCGGGAGGGCCGAGACCCAGTACTTC. It encodes CASSERVGGRAETQYF.

The genes are TRBV12-3 or TRBV12-4 and TRBJ2-3; 8 nucleotides match TRBD2. The CDR3 covers 16 residues. The V gene end was trimmed by 5 bases and the J gene end by 0 bases; junction bases not matched to a gene: 7. CDR3 sequence reads: CASSRRTSGSTDTQYF. The CDR3 DNA follows: TGTGCCAGCAGTCGTCGCACTAGCGGTAGCACAGATACGCAGTATTTT.

This chain joins TRBV7-2 and TRBJ2-6; D is possibly TRBD2 (6 bases). The CDR3 spans 15 residues. The V end was cut by 4 bases, the J end by 4 bases, with 11 bases between. Germline-derived CDR1 and CDR2 are SGHTA and FQGNSA. The CDR3 DNA sequence: TGTGCCAGCAGCTCGGGGGTCACCGGGGCCAACGTCCTGACTTTC. Encoded protein: CASSSGVTGANVLTF.

This clonotype turned up a few times. The CDR3 DNA reads as TGTGCCAGCAGTCTAATCCGGGACGGCGGTAGTCAGCCCCAGCATTTT. It codes for CASSLIRDGGSQPQHF. The V and J genes are TRBV6-1 and TRBJ1-5; tentatively, D is TRBD1 (5 bases). CDR1 is MNHNS and CDR2 is SASEGT in the germline V gene. CDR3 size: 16 residues. With 5 bases removed from V and 6 bases from J, the gap between germline ends came to 20 bases.

CDR3 DNA: TGTGCCATCAGTCTACAGGGACAAGAGACCCAGTACTTC. Encoded protein: CAISLQGQETQYF. The rearrangement links TRBV10-3 to TRBJ2-5, with D perhaps matching TRBD1 (6 bases). Germline values: CDR1 ENHRY, CDR2 SYGVKD. The CDR3 has 13 residues. Trimming took 5 bases from V and 2 from J, leaving 9 bases between them.

This clonotype was counted a single time. This chain connects TRBV7-3 to TRBJ2-1, with a possible D match to TRBD2 (6 bases). The length of the CDR3 is 15 residues. V lost 1 base to trimming and J lost 0 bases, with 7 bases between them. Germline values: CDR1 SGHTA, CDR2 FQGTGA. CDR3 DNA sequence: TGTGCCAGCAGCTTAAAGGGACTCTCCTACAATGAGCAGTTCTTC. Its protein product is CASSLKGLSYNEQFF.

V usage is TRBV7-9 and J usage is TRBJ1-3, with 7 bases lining up with TRBD1. Trimming cost V 0 bases and J 3 bases; bases outside gene matches: 5. Germline assignment: CDR1 SEHNR and CDR2 FQNEAQ (reference sequence). This CDR3 is 16 amino acids long. CDR3 sequence (DNA): TGTGCCAGCAGCTTAGCGTTAGGGGGCTTTGGAAACACCATATATTTT. Translated: CASSLALGGFGNTIYF.

CDR3 coding DNA: TGTGCCAGCAGCTCCAGACAGGTTGGGGGAGCTTTCTTT. This codes for CASSSRQVGGAFF. The chain joins TRBV7-8 to TRBJ1-1, with D tentatively TRBD1 (6 bases). The CDR3 sequence is 13 residues long. The V end was cut by 4 bases, the J end by 10 bases, with 16 bases between. CDR1 SGHVS and CDR2 FQNEAQ come from the germline V gene.

V is TRBV4-2 and J is TRBJ2-1; 12 positions match TRBD2. CDR1 and CDR2 from the germline V gene are LGHNA and YNFKEQ. The CDR3 consists of 15 residues. Unmatched junction bases numbered 7, after V lost 3 bases and J lost 10 bases. CDR3 sequence: CASSQETSGGWEQFF. The DNA for the CDR3 is TGTGCCAGCAGCCAGGAAACTAGCGGGGGGTGGGAGCAGTTCTTC.

The chain links TRBV28 to TRBJ1-2; no reliable D call. Germline-derived CDR1 and CDR2 are MDHEN and SYDVKM. This CDR3 region has 16 residues. Between the trimmed V and J ends, which lost 5 bases and 5 bases, there was a span of 21 bases. The CDR3 loop reads CASSTRFGRRWYGYTF. In DNA, the CDR3 is TGTGCCAGCAGTACCCGCTTCGGGCGCAGATGGTATGGCTACACCTTC.

J is TRBJ1-4 and V is TRBV7-2, with 7 bases identical to TRBD1. Unmatched junction bases numbered 6, after V lost 0 bases and J lost 8 bases. CDR3 length: 15 residues. CDR1 and CDR2 (germline): SGHTA, FQGNSA. The CDR3: CASSLAATGQEKLFF. The CDR3 DNA follows: TGTGCCAGCAGCTTAGCGGCGACAGGGCAGGAAAAACTGTTTTTT.

This rearrangement joins TRBV19 to TRBJ2-5; D remains unclear. V gave up 10 bases and J gave up 5 bases, with 11 bases separating them. The CDR3 consists of 11 residues. Germline CDR1 LNHDA, CDR2 SQIVND (reference sequence). CDR3 in amino acids: CAIGPRETQYF. CDR3 in DNA: TGTGCCATAGGACCGAGGGAGACCCAGTACTTC. The complete variable domain, with remaining parts taken from reference TRBV19 and TRBJ2-5, reads DGGITQSPKYLFRKEGQNVTLSCEQNLNHDAMYWYRQDPGQGLRLIYYSQIVNDFQKGDIAEGYSVSREKKESFPLTVTSAQKNPTAFYLCAIGPRETQYFGPGTRLLVL.

This clonotype was seen more than once but under ten times. This sequence joins TRBV10-3 and TRBJ1-1; TRBD1 agrees at 7 bases. V trimming: 8 bases; J trimming: 3 bases; junction bases outside the gene matches: 12. This CDR3 has 15 amino acids. Germline CDR1 and CDR2: ENHRY and SYGVKD. The CDR3 DNA reads as TGTGCCATCGGGGGAATGGAGGGGGCTGACACTGAAGCTTTCTTT. Its translation is CAIGGMEGADTEAFF.

The table lists this clonotype with a few counts. The chain uses TRBV28 and TRBJ2-5; no clear D. Germline V gene lookup returns CDR1 MDHEN and CDR2 SYDVKM. Deletions cut 8 bases from V and 5 bases from J, with 21 bases between. The CDR3 extends over 15 amino acids. The CDR3 loop is CASSRTKESRETQYF. CDR3 DNA: TGTGCCAGCTCTCGGACGAAGGAATCGCGGGAGACCCAGTACTTC.

The chain couples TRBV20-1 to TRBJ2-2; D gene uncertain. Trimming removed 6 bases at V and 0 bases at J, with 11 bases between. Germline V CDR1 and CDR2: DFQATT, SNEGSKA (reference sequence). The CDR3 covers 14 residues. The CDR3 is CSAPNRSNTGELFF. As DNA, the CDR3 is TGCAGTGCCCCAAATAGATCGAACACCGGGGAGCTGTTTTTT.

This clonotype came up a few times. This chain links TRBV6-5 with TRBJ2-1, with TRBD2 matching over 7 bases. The CDR3 spans 15 residues. V dropped 2 bases and J dropped 2; count of bases not matched to a gene: 3. Per the germline V gene, CDR1 is MNHEY and CDR2 is SVGAGI. CDR3 DNA: TGTGCCAGCAGTTACGCGGGAGTCACCTACAATGAGCAGTTCTTC. This gives the protein CASSYAGVTYNEQFF.

This clonotype turned up a few times. This chain joins TRBV20-1 and TRBJ1-2; D may be TRBD1 (6 bases). This CDR3 is 12 amino acids long. V lost 6 bases, J lost 1 base, and 9 bases lay in between. CDR1 is DFQATT and CDR2 is SNEGSKA in the germline V gene (reference sequence). CDR3 sequence reads: CSATGRNYGYTF. The DNA for the CDR3 is TGCAGTGCGACAGGCCGTAACTATGGCTACACCTTC.

This clonotype was counted only a few times. The rearrangement links TRBV15 to TRBJ2-1; TRBD2 aligns across 10 bases. Germline CDR1 is LNHNV and CDR2 is YYDKDF (reference sequence). CDR3 length: 16 residues. V trimming: 0 bases; J trimming: 8 bases; junction bases outside the gene matches: 7. The CDR3 nucleotides read TGTGCCACCAGCAGAGATTTCCAGCGGGAGGGTCATGAGCAGTTCTTC. This sequence encodes CATSRDFQREGHEQFF.

This clonotype showed up just a few times. This chain joins TRBV7-3 and TRBJ2-3, with 9 bases lining up with TRBD2. Germline assignment: CDR1 SGHTA and CDR2 FQGTGA. This CDR3 comprises 16 residues. V dropped 1 base and J dropped 0; count of bases not matched to a gene: 2. The CDR3 nucleotides read TGTGCCAGCAGCTTAATAGCGGGAGTCAGCACAGATACGCAGTATTTT. Translation gives CASSLIAGVSTDTQYF.

The gene calls are TRBV6-1 and TRBJ2-7; D is perhaps TRBD1 (7 bases). V lost 8 bases, J lost 2 bases, and 19 bases lay in between. The germline V gene has CDR1 MNHNS and CDR2 SASEGT. The CDR3 contains 15 residues. The CDR3 nucleotides read TGTGCCAGCGACCAAGGGCGCGGGACAGCCTACGAGCAGTACTTC. Amino acid sequence: CASDQGRGTAYEQYF.